This is a list of T cell receptor beta chains from one sample in a study of cytomegalovirus exposure and HLA in healthy donors. Sequenced by immunoSEQ multiplex PCR; TCRdb stores in-frame clones only, minus some. The top ten hold 1% to 1.2% of the sample, which has approximately 240,000 clones, 75% to 95% seen once. The sample consisted of PBMCs. These TCRs come from a woman under 30 in good health and CMV-seronegative. Each CDR3 is given with its conserved first and last residue. A D gene is named only where the DNA matches it firmly. Clone size is not always given. Where it is, it says once, few, many or a class for expanded clones.

TRBV29-1	-	TRBD1	TRBJ1-1	CSVSGTGGTEAFF	TGCAGCGTCTCCGGGACAGGGGGCACTGAAGCTTTCTTT
TRBV27	once	-	TRBJ2-5	CASSRRAAAHETQYF	TGTGCCAGCAGCCGCCGTGCAGCGGCCCATGAGACCCAGTACTTC
TRBV28	-	-	TRBJ2-4	CASSKDRYIQYF	TGTGCCAGCAGTAAGGACAGATACATTCAGTACTTC
TRBV6-1	-	-	TRBJ2-7	CASTTSGFPYEQYF	TGTGCCAGCACCACGTCAGGGTTTCCGTACGAGCAGTACTTC
TRBV6-5	once	-	TRBJ1-5	CARRQDNSSNQPQHF	TGTGCCCGTAGGCAGGACAACTCTAGCAATCAGCCCCAGCATTTT
TRBV7-8	-	-	TRBJ1-2	CASSLAQVDTGYTF	TGTGCCAGCAGCTTAGCTCAGGTTGACACTGGCTACACCTTC
TRBV6-1	-	TRBD2	TRBJ2-7	CASSELTSGMGIGYEQYF	TGTGCCAGCAGTGAACTGACTAGCGGGATGGGCATTGGGTACGAGCAGTACTTC
TRBV7-2	-	-	TRBJ2-1	CASSLASYNEQFF	TGTGCCAGCAGCTTAGCGTCTTACAATGAGCAGTTCTTC
TRBV10-3	-	TRBD1	TRBJ2-7	CATGARQGASYEQYF	TGTGCCACCGGAGCTAGACAGGGGGCGTCCTACGAGCAGTACTTC
TRBV28	-	-	TRBJ1-6	CASSLTGLNSPLHF	TGTGCCAGCAGTTTAACCGGTTTGAATTCACCCCTCCACTTT
TRBV11-3	-	-	TRBJ2-3	CASSSAGWTVGDTQYF	TGTGCCAGCAGCTCGGCGGGTTGGACGGTCGGAGATACGCAGTATTTT
TRBV6-1	-	-	TRBJ1-1	CASTPGPLNTEAFF	TGTGCCAGCACTCCAGGGCCTCTAAACACTGAAGCTTTCTTT
TRBV28	-	TRBD2	TRBJ2-5	CASSSPGLAGWVGFSTQYF	TGTGCCAGCAGCTCCCCGGGACTAGCGGGATGGGTTGGGTTCTCGACCCAGTACTTC
TRBV7-8	-	-	TRBJ1-3	CASSPQRTLGNTIYF	TGTGCCAGCAGCCCTCAGCGGACGCTCGGAAACACCATATATTTT
TRBV20-1	-	-	TRBJ1-1	CSARPHTEAFF	TGCAGTGCTAGACCTCACACTGAAGCTTTCTTT
TRBV27	-	-	TRBJ1-1	CASSRRGDNTEAFF	TGTGCCAGCAGTCGTCGGGGGGATAACACTGAAGCTTTCTTT
TRBV11-1	-	TRBD2	TRBJ2-2	CASSLSGRIAGELFF	TGTGCCAGCAGCCTGAGCGGGAGAATTGCCGGGGAGCTGTTTTTT
TRBV5-4	once	TRBD2	TRBJ2-1	CASSLMGLAGKPRNEQFF	TGTGCCAGCAGCCTGATGGGACTAGCGGGAAAGCCAAGGAATGAGCAGTTCTTC
TRBV7-3	few	TRBD1	TRBJ1-1	CASSHLGQLEAFF	TGTGCCAGCAGCCATTTGGGACAGCTTGAAGCTTTCTTT
TRBV20-1	-	-	TRBJ2-3	CSAPEGDTQYF	TGCAGTGCCCCGGAGGGTGATACGCAGTATTTT
TRBV10-3	-	TRBD2	TRBJ2-3	CATGAVREGPADTQYF	TGTGCCACCGGGGCGGTGAGGGAGGGCCCCGCAGATACGCAGTATTTT
TRBV5-1	-	-	TRBJ2-6	CASSPGLSGANVLTF	TGCGCCAGCAGCCCGGGTTTGTCTGGGGCCAACGTCCTGACTTTC
TRBV18	-	-	TRBJ2-2	CASHGGLNTGELFF	TGTGCCAGCCACGGGGGGCTAAACACCGGGGAGCTGTTTTTT
TRBV5-1	-	-	TRBJ2-2	CASSPYAGPGELFF	TGCGCCAGCAGCCCGTACGCGGGTCCCGGGGAGCTGTTTTTT
TRBV11-3	-	-	TRBJ1-1	CASSDMTGGGGTEAFF	TGTGCCAGCAGCGACATGACCGGGGGTGGAGGCACTGAAGCTTTCTTT
TRBV12-5	few	TRBD1	TRBJ1-2	CASGLVGTGHGYTF	TGTGCTAGTGGTTTGGTTGGGACAGGGCATGGCTACACCTTC
TRBV6-5	-	-	TRBJ1-1	CASNSILGWNTEAFF	TGTGCCAGCAATTCCATTCTAGGTTGGAACACTGAAGCTTTCTTT
TRBV5-4	-	-	TRBJ1-3	CASSQDSLVSGNTIYF	TGTGCCAGCAGTCAGGACAGCCTCGTCTCTGGAAACACCATATATTTT
TRBV5-6	-	-	TRBJ2-5	CASSFPDSYQETQYF	TGTGCCAGCAGCTTTCCGGACAGTTACCAAGAGACCCAGTACTTC
TRBV19	-	-	TRBJ2-2	CASSTGPFGELFF	TGTGCCAGTAGTACTGGCCCGTTTGGGGAGCTGTTTTTT
TRBV20-1	few	-	TRBJ2-1	CSASGSSEFF	TGCAGTGCTAGCGGGAGTAGTGAGTTCTTC
TRBV7-9	-	-	TRBJ1-2	CASSLYSGGGYGYTF	TGTGCCAGCAGCCTATACAGTGGGGGAGGATATGGCTACACCTTC
TRBV10-2	many	TRBD1	TRBJ2-6	CASMGLRGQQLSGANVLTF	TGCGCCAGCATGGGTCTCAGGGGACAGCAACTCTCTGGGGCCAACGTCCTGACTTTC
TRBV5-4	-	TRBD1	TRBJ2-1	CASSLVGTGAYNEQFF	TGTGCCAGCAGCTTGGTTGGGACAGGGGCCTACAATGAGCAGTTCTTC
TRBV5-4	-	-	TRBJ1-2	CASSSEGWMGYTF	TGTGCCAGCAGCTCTGAGGGTTGGATGGGCTACACCTTC
TRBV5-1	-	-	TRBJ2-1	CASSLQGAYNEQFF	TGCGCCAGCAGCTTGCAGGGTGCCTACAATGAGCAGTTCTTC
TRBV6-1	-	-	TRBJ2-5	CASRPAGRQETQYF	TGTGCCAGCCGGCCGGCGGGCCGCCAAGAGACCCAGTACTTC
TRBV30	-	-	TRBJ1-4	CAWSVLGATNEKLFF	TGTGCCTGGAGTGTCCTAGGCGCAACTAATGAAAAACTGTTTTTT
TRBV5-4	-	-	TRBJ2-7	CASSTYPAEQYF	TGTGCCAGCAGCACCTATCCCGCAGAGCAGTACTTC
TRBV6-1	-	TRBD2	TRBJ2-7	CASRAGGPYEQYF	TGTGCCAGCAGGGCGGGAGGCCCCTACGAGCAGTACTTC
TRBV30	once	-	TRBJ1-4	CAWIQSGEKLFF	TGTGCCTGGATACAGTCAGGAGAAAAACTGTTTTTT
TRBV20-1	-	-	TRBJ1-2	CSAYFEGYTF	TGCAGTGCTTACTTCGAAGGCTACACCTTC
TRBV23-1	-	TRBD1	TRBJ2-5	CASTPPDGTGYETQYF	TGCGCCAGTACGCCCCCTGACGGGACAGGATACGAGACCCAGTACTTC
TRBV19	-	TRBD1	TRBJ2-1	CASSIHRGRYNEQFF	TGTGCCAGTAGTATCCACAGGGGGCGATACAATGAGCAGTTCTTC
TRBV9	-	TRBD1	TRBJ1-1	CASSVARDSAQNTEAFF	TGTGCCAGCAGCGTAGCCCGGGACAGCGCACAGAACACTGAAGCTTTCTTT
TRBV6-1	-	-	TRBJ1-1	CASLDRVEFTEAFF	TGTGCCAGCTTAGACCGGGTGGAGTTCACTGAAGCTTTCTTT
TRBV9	once	TRBD1	TRBJ2-3	CASSSNRGQVADTQYF	TGTGCCAGCAGCAGCAACAGGGGTCAGGTAGCAGATACGCAGTATTTT
TRBV28	-	-	TRBJ2-2	CAIRGGPNTGELFF	TGTGCCATCAGGGGGGGGCCGAACACCGGGGAGCTGTTTTTT
TRBV11-2	-	TRBD1	TRBJ1-1	CASSLPYAGQGSTEAFF	TGTGCCAGCAGCTTACCATATGCGGGACAGGGGAGCACTGAAGCTTTCTTT
TRBV2	-	-	TRBJ1-4	CASSEEADETEKLFF	TGTGCCAGCAGTGAAGAGGCGGATGAGACTGAAAAACTGTTTTTT